The clone carrying this T cell receptor beta chain was seen repeatedly, ten times or more. The data stem from a study of read filtering for tumor transcriptome and immune sequencing. The overall study: Revised staging placed roughly 8 patients in R-ISS I, approximately 16 in II, 6 or 7 in III. Whole-transcriptome libraries were prepared after DNase treatment.

Molecular barcoded adaptors covering alpha/delta and beta/gamma chains were used on approximately 400 ng RNA. In TCRdb, the reads were re-called with MiXCR into one record per CDR3 protein. The sample yields around 140,000 distinct CDR3 sequences, under 15% seen once. Looked up from germline, CDR1 is MNHEY and CDR2 is SVGAGI. With 0 bases removed from V and 0 bases from J, the gap between germline ends came to 15 bases. This CDR3 comprises 19 residues. The TCR was taken from a donor aged 40 or older with multiple myeloma. The chain couples TRBV6-5 to TRBJ2-6; tentatively, D is TRBD2 (5 bases). The sequencing sample was made of a population of CD138-negative cells sorted from bone marrow. This CDR3 is CASSYSFLATSSGANVLTF. For the CDR3, the DNA is TGTGCCAGCAGTTACTCGTTTTTAGCGACGAGCTCTGGGGCCAACGTCCTGACTTTC.